A single sample is the source of the 2 T cell receptor beta chains below, sequenced in a study of CD8 T cells in ankylosing spondylitis. TCRdb redid the calling of the 5' RACE reads with MiXCR, one entry per CDR3 protein. The repertoire holds around 210,000 distinct CDR3 sequences, around 8% seen once, with around 4.9% in the top ten. The sequenced sample was blood, either unsorted or a sorted T cell fraction (not recorded which). The source of these receptors is a female donor with ankylosing spondylitis or in good health (not recorded which).

This chain uses TRBV20-1 with TRBJ1-2; 9 bases agree with TRBD1. In germline, CDR1 is DFQATT, CDR2 SNEGSKA (reference sequence). Losses at the gene ends were 4 bases for V and 6 bases for J; bases not matched to a gene: 3. There are 12 residues in the CDR3. The chain's CDR3 is CSAKGQGHGYTF. As DNA, the CDR3 is TGCAGTGCTAAGGGACAGGGTCATGGCTACACCTTC.

The chain carries TRBV6-2 or TRBV6-3 and TRBJ2-1; TRBD2 matches at 13 bases. Per the germline V gene, CDR1 is MNHEY and CDR2 is SVGEGT. Unmatched junction bases numbered 7, after V lost 10 bases and J lost 4 bases. The CDR3 contains 15 residues. In nucleotides, the CDR3 is TGTGCCACCCAAGGGGGACTAGCGGGATACAATGAGCAGTTCTTC. This gives the protein CATQGGLAGYNEQFF.